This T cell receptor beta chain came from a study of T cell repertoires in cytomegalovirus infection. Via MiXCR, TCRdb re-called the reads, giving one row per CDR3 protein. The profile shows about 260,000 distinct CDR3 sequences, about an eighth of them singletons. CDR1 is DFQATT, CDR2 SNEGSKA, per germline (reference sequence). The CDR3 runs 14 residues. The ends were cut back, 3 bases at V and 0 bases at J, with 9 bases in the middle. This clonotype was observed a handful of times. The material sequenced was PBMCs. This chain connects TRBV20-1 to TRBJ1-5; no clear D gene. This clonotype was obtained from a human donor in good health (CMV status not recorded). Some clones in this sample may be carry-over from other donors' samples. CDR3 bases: TGCAGTGCTAGTTCCCAGGATAGCAATCAGCCCCAGCATTTT. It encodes CSASSQDSNQPQHF.